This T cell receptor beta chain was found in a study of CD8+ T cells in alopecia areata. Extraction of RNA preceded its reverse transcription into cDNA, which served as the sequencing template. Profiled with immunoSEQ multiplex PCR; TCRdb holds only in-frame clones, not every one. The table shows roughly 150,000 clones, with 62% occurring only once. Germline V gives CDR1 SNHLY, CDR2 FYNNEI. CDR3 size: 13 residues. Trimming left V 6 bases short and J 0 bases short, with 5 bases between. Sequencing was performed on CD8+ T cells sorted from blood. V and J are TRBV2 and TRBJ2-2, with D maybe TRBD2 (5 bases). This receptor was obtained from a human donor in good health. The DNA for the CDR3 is TGTGCCAGCAGCGGGGCGAACACCGGGGAGCTGTTTTTT. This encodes CASSGANTGELFF.